This TCR beta chain stems from a study of cytomegalovirus exposure and HLA in healthy donors. Points from the study as a whole: The CMV antigen specificity of a few CMV-associated chains was confirmed through in vitro analysis.

As for this clone: Its antigen is as yet unknown.

PCR was performed using 60 Vbeta and 13 Jbeta primers. Clones were sequenced by immunoSEQ multiplex PCR, and TCRdb holds only the in-frame ones, with some missing. The profile covers about 150,000 clones, with 70% to 80% appearing a single time and under 4.5% taken by the ten largest. This clonotype was obtained from a middle-aged woman in good health and CMV-seronegative. The sequenced sample consisted of PBMCs.

CDR3 in amino acids: CASSLSGLAGAMPYNEQFF. CDR3 nucleotides: TGCGCCAGCAGCTTATCGGGACTAGCGGGGGCGATGCCCTACAATGAGCAGTTCTTC. The chain links TRBV5-1 to TRBJ2-1; TRBD2 aligns across 14 bases. The CDR3 is 19 residues long. J lost 2 bases, V lost 2 bases, and 9 bases had no gene match. CDR1 SGHRS and CDR2 YFSETQ come from the germline V gene. The whole variable domain, filled in from reference TRBV5-1 and TRBJ2-1, reads KAGVTQTPRYLIKTRGQQVTLSCSPISGHRSVSWYQQTPGQGLQFLFEYFSETQRNKGNFPGRFSGRQFSNSRSEMNVSTLELGDSALYLCASSLSGLAGAMPYNEQFFGPGTRLTVL.